A single sample gave rise to the 32 T cell receptor beta chains below, sequenced in a study of blood T cell repertoires in COVID-19. Sequencing used immunoSEQ multiplex PCR; TCRdb keeps in-frame clones, though not all of them. Of approximately 190,000 clones in the sample, 86% are singletons; the top ten hold 5.9%. Sequences were obtained from peripheral blood. These TCRs come from an elderly man with acute or convalescent COVID-19.

This rearrangement joins TRBV7-2 to TRBJ1-2, with 7 bases aligning to TRBD1. Germline values: CDR1 SGHTA, CDR2 FQGNSA. This CDR3 is 14 amino acids long. With V trimmed by 5 bases and J by 5 bases, 8 bases remained unmatched. In nucleotides, the CDR3 is TGTGCCAGCAGCCCGAGGACAGGAGGATATGGCTACACCTTC. As protein: CASSPRTGGYGYTF.

This clone occurred a few times. The chain has TRBV18 and TRBJ2-2; 7 bases map to TRBD1. This CDR3 is 15 amino acids long. The V and J ends lost 4 bases and 0 bases, in that order; junction bases with no gene match: 2. The V gene's germline CDR1 is KGHSH and CDR2 LQKENI. The CDR3 loop is CASSLTGANTGELFF. The CDR3 DNA is TGTGCCAGCTCACTCACAGGGGCGAACACCGGGGAGCTGTTTTTT.

The chain employs TRBV19 and TRBJ1-1, with TRBD1 as a possible D gene (6 bases). This CDR3 has 15 residues. Germline V gives CDR1 LNHDA, CDR2 SQIVND (reference sequence). The V end was cut by 6 bases, the J end by 2 bases, with 16 bases between. CDR3 sequence: CASRASEQGNTEAFF. Here the CDR3 DNA reads TGTGCCAGTAGGGCCTCAGAACAGGGAAACACTGAAGCTTTCTTT.

The CDR3 is CATSGQGSGQPQHF. CDR3 in DNA: TGTGCCACCAGCGGACAGGGGTCTGGTCAGCCCCAGCATTTT. The chain joins TRBV24-1 to TRBJ1-5; 9 positions agree with TRBD1. The CDR3 totals 14 residues. V lost 7 bases to trimming and J lost 6 bases; unmatched junction nucleotides: 6. CDR1 is KGHDR and CDR2 is SFDVKD in the germline V gene.

The rearrangement uses TRBV6-5 and TRBJ1-5, with 9 nucleotides matching TRBD1. Unmatched junction bases numbered 3, after V lost 6 bases and J lost 0 bases. CDR1 and CDR2 (germline): MNHEY, SVGAGI. The CDR3 totals 15 residues. Here the CDR3 reads CASRGDRASNQPQHF. CDR3 nucleotide sequence: TGTGCCAGCAGGGGGGACAGGGCTAGCAATCAGCCCCAGCATTTT.

CDR3 protein: CASSVGLTSTDTQYF. In DNA form, the CDR3 reads TGCGCCAGCAGCGTGGGACTCACTAGCACAGATACGCAGTATTTT. The chain has TRBV5-1 and TRBJ2-3, with a weak D call TRBD2 (6 bases). The CDR3 runs to 15 residues. Per germline, CDR1 SGHRS and CDR2 YFSETQ. Trimming took off 4 bases at V and 0 bases at J, with 12 bases between the two ends.

The chain recombines TRBV30 with TRBJ2-5; tentatively, D is TRBD2 (5 bases). Germline V CDR1 and CDR2: GTSNPN, SVGIG (reference sequence). V was shortened by 1 base and J by 7 bases, with 7 bases between the two germline ends. The CDR3 is 11 amino acids. CDR3 loop: CAWSDEGTQYF. CDR3 nucleotide sequence: TGTGCCTGGAGTGATGAGGGGACCCAGTACTTC.

This clone was recorded a few times. The rearrangement uses TRBV19 and TRBJ1-3; D is possibly TRBD1 (6 bases). Germline V gene data show CDR1 as LNHDA and CDR2 as SQIVND (reference sequence). V was pared by 6 bases and J by 4 bases, with 13 bases between. The CDR3 consists of 14 residues. The CDR3 DNA sequence: TGTGCCAGTAGGCTCAGGGGCACAGGAAACACCATATATTTT. Translating gives CASRLRGTGNTIYF.

The chain couples TRBV5-1 to TRBJ2-5, with a possible D match to TRBD2 (5 bases). Germline CDR1 and CDR2: SGHRS and YFSETQ. Trimming left V 2 bases short and J 4 bases short, with 12 bases between. CDR3 size: 14 residues. This CDR3 reads CASSLALASETQYF. The CDR3 nucleotides are TGCGCCAGCAGCTTAGCTTTAGCGTCAGAGACCCAGTACTTC.

The rearrangement joins TRBV5-1 to TRBJ2-3, with TRBD1 matching 12 bases. With 4 bases clipped from V and 2 bases from J, the junction kept 5 bases outside the gene matches. The length of the CDR3 is 16 residues. Germline CDR1 SGHRS, CDR2 YFSETQ. For the CDR3, the DNA is TGCGCCAGCAGCCGTGGGACAGGGGGCGTCACAGATACGCAGTATTTT. Translating gives CASSRGTGGVTDTQYF.

J is TRBJ2-5 and V is TRBV5-1, with TRBD2 matching 12 bases. The length of the CDR3 is 18 residues. Germline values: CDR1 SGHRS, CDR2 YFSETQ. V was pared by 0 bases and J by 5 bases, with 11 bases of the junction left unmatched. DNA of the CDR3: TGCGCCAGCAGCTTGGCAGGTCCGGGACTAGCGGGCCGGGAGACCCAGTACTTC. Amino acid sequence: CASSLAGPGLAGRETQYF.

The rearrangement uses TRBV30 and TRBJ2-1; 10 positions match TRBD2. This CDR3 contains 15 residues. Germline assignment: CDR1 GTSNPN and CDR2 SVGIG (reference sequence). After removal of 3 bases from V and 7 bases from J, the junction contained 9 bases not matched to a gene. CDR3 loop: CAWSAGLATLNEQFF. The DNA for the CDR3 is TGTGCCTGGAGCGCGGGACTAGCGACGTTGAATGAGCAGTTCTTC.

The V call is TRBV27, the J call TRBJ1-5; a possible D gene is TRBD1 (6 bases). Trimming removed 5 bases at V and 5 bases at J, with 19 bases between. The CDR3 sequence is 16 residues long. Per the germline V gene, CDR1 is MNHEY and CDR2 is SMNVEV (reference sequence). The CDR3 region is CASSPSRTVTHQPQHF. The CDR3 DNA sequence: TGTGCCAGCAGTCCCTCTCGGACAGTTACGCATCAGCCCCAGCATTTT.

V and J are TRBV7-8 and TRBJ2-7, with TRBD2 as a possible D gene (7 bases). The germline V gene encodes CDR1 SGHVS and CDR2 FQNEAQ. This CDR3 has 14 amino acids. Trimming left V 5 bases short and J 0 bases short, with 11 bases between. The CDR3 is CASSTGTNSYEQYV. DNA of the CDR3: TGTGCCAGCAGCACAGGGACTAACTCCTACGAGCAGTACGTC.

The chain uses TRBV27 and TRBJ2-1; 7 bases are shared with TRBD2. Germline values: CDR1 MNHEY, CDR2 SMNVEV (reference sequence). This CDR3 has 16 amino acids. Germline trimming cut 2 bases from V and 0 bases from J; bases unmatched to any gene: 4. CDR3 bases: TGTGCCAGCAGTTTACGCCTAGCGGTCTCCTACAATGAGCAGTTCTTC. Translation gives CASSLRLAVSYNEQFF.

Written as DNA, the CDR3 is TGTGCCAGCAGCTTAGTCGGGACAGCCTACGAGCAGTACTTC. Translated, it gives CASSLVGTAYEQYF. This sequence joins TRBV7-2 and TRBJ2-7; 7 bases align to TRBD1. Losses at the gene ends were 1 base for V and 2 bases for J; bases not matched to a gene: 2. The CDR3 covers 14 residues. Germline V gene lookup returns CDR1 SGHTA and CDR2 FQGNSA.

The chain carries TRBV2 and TRBJ1-6; D call uncertain. The germline V gene has CDR1 SNHLY and CDR2 FYNNEI. Trimming took 5 bases from V and 7 from J, leaving 12 bases between them. The CDR3 is 14 amino acids. CDR3 in amino acids: CASSSTTRNSPLHF. The CDR3 DNA follows: TGTGCCAGCAGTTCTACAACGCGGAATTCACCCCTCCACTTT.

As DNA, the CDR3 is TGCAGCGTCAGGGGGCTTGATGAAAAACTGTTTTTT. This codes for CSVRGLDEKLFF. The chain recombines TRBV29-1 with TRBJ1-4; TRBD1 agrees at 8 bases. This CDR3 contains 12 residues. Per the germline V gene, CDR1 is SQVTM and CDR2 is ANQGSEA. Trimming at V came to 6 bases and at J to 6 bases, leaving 3 bases not matched to a gene.

Written as DNA, the CDR3 is TGTGCCAGTAGTACCGCGACTAGCGGGAGACCAGGCGCCGGGAATGAGCAGTTCTTC. This translates into CASSTATSGRPGAGNEQFF. The chain carries TRBV19 and TRBJ2-1, with 12 nucleotides matching TRBD2. The CDR3 consists of 19 residues. Germline V gene lookup returns CDR1 LNHDA and CDR2 SQIVND (reference sequence). V gave up 4 bases and J gave up 7 bases; unmatched junction bases: 17. The full variable domain, its missing parts supplied by reference TRBV19 and TRBJ2-1, is DGGITQSPKYLFRKEGQNVTLSCEQNLNHDAMYWYRQDPGQGLRLIYYSQIVNDFQKGDIAEGYSVSREKKESFPLTVTSAQKNPTAFYLCASSTATSGRPGAGNEQFFGPGTRLTVL.

This clone occurred a few times. CDR3 nucleotides: TGTGCCAGCAGTTTAGGGACAGACCGTTATGGCTACACCTTC. Translated, it gives CASSLGTDRYGYTF. The V call is TRBV28, the J call TRBJ1-2; 7 bases match TRBD1. This CDR3 comprises 14 residues. Per germline, CDR1 MDHEN and CDR2 SYDVKM. Trimming cost V 2 bases and J 5 bases; bases outside gene matches: 5.

Remarks on this clone: The junction and the germline gene differ at one end; a read error may be behind it. The rearrangement uses TRBV7-2 and TRBJ1-2; 11 bases map to TRBD1. This CDR3 spans 15 amino acids. In germline, CDR1 is SGHTA, CDR2 FQGNSA. CDR3 protein: CASSPGQGAFYGYTF. The CDR3 region has the DNA TGTGCCAGCAGCCCAGGACAGGGGGCGTTTTATGGCTACACTTTC.

A single count supports this clone. V is TRBV3-1 (or the pseudogene TRBV3-2) and J is TRBJ2-3; 7 nucleotides align to TRBD2. Trimming took 1 base from V and 4 from J; bases not matched to a gene: 11. This CDR3 contains 17 residues. Germline CDR1 reads LGHDT; CDR2 reads YNNKEL (reference sequence). The CDR3 DNA is TGTGCCAGCAGCCAAGTGGCTAGCGGAAGGTCATCAGATACGCAGTATTTT. Protein sequence: CASSQVASGRSSDTQYF.

This rearrangement joins TRBV4-1 to TRBJ2-7; TRBD2 agrees at 7 bases. Per germline, CDR1 MGHRA and CDR2 YSYEKL. The CDR3 runs to 15 residues. Trimming cost V 1 base and J 3 bases; bases outside gene matches: 6. The CDR3 protein is CASSQGVERDYEQYF. In DNA form, the CDR3 reads TGCGCCAGCAGCCAAGGAGTGGAGCGGGACTACGAGCAGTACTTC.

The chain recombines TRBV27 with TRBJ1-5; perhaps TRBD1 as D (5 bases). Germline V gives CDR1 MNHEY, CDR2 SMNVEV (reference sequence). V was cut by 3 bases and J by 0 bases, with 12 bases left in between. There are 16 residues in the CDR3. This chain's CDR3 is CASSLKAGYSNQPQHF. CDR3 nucleotide sequence: TGTGCCAGCAGTTTGAAGGCAGGGTATAGCAATCAGCCCCAGCATTTT.

The V and J genes are TRBV19 and TRBJ1-2, with D possibly TRBD1 on 5 matching bases. CDR3 length: 15 residues. Germline V lookup: CDR1 LNHDA, CDR2 SQIVND (reference sequence). V was trimmed by 1 base and J by 8 bases, leaving 17 bases between them. The CDR3 nucleotides are TGTGCCAGTAGTATAGGTTTAGGGCAGGGAGGAGGCTACACCTTC. Amino acids: CASSIGLGQGGGYTF. The variable domain in full, completed from reference TRBV19 and TRBJ1-2, reads DGGITQSPKYLFRKEGQNVTLSCEQNLNHDAMYWYRQDPGQGLRLIYYSQIVNDFQKGDIAEGYSVSREKKESFPLTVTSAQKNPTAFYLCASSIGLGQGGGYTFGSGTRLTVV.

The table lists this clone with a count of one. The gene calls are TRBV19 and TRBJ1-4; no clear D. The CDR3 is made up of 13 amino acids. CDR1 is LNHDA, CDR2 SQIVND, per germline (reference sequence). Trimming shortened V by 9 bases and J by 0 bases, and 8 bases separated the two germline ends. The CDR3 DNA sequence: TGTGCCAGCCGGACTGCAACTAATGAAAAACTGTTTTTT. As protein: CASRTATNEKLFF.

This rearrangement joins TRBV5-8 to TRBJ2-5; 10 bases match TRBD2. Per germline, CDR1 SGHTS and CDR2 YDEGEE. This CDR3 region has 16 residues. V shed 4 bases, J shed 3 bases, and the junction held 9 bases outside the gene matches. Here the CDR3 reads CASSLRTSGVKETQYF. CDR3 DNA sequence: TGTGCCAGCAGCCTCAGGACTAGCGGCGTCAAAGAGACCCAGTACTTC.

V gene TRBV19 combines with J gene TRBJ2-3; 7 nucleotides match TRBD1. The CDR3 consists of 16 residues. Trimming removed 3 bases from V and 2 bases from J; junction bases left unmatched: 8. Germline-derived CDR1 and CDR2 are LNHDA and SQIVND (reference sequence). The CDR3 DNA sequence: TGTGCCAGTAGTATTACGACAGGGACCTCCACAGATACGCAGTATTTT. Translation gives CASSITTGTSTDTQYF.

This chain joins TRBV6-5 and TRBJ2-7, with no clear D. V lost 0 bases, J lost 5 bases, and 11 bases lay in between. CDR3 length equals 14 residues. Germline assignment: CDR1 MNHEY and CDR2 SVGAGI. CDR3 sequence reads: CASSYSRLIHEQYF. In DNA form, the CDR3 reads TGTGCCAGCAGTTACTCGAGGCTCATCCACGAGCAGTACTTC.

The V call is TRBV6-2 or TRBV6-3, the J call TRBJ2-7; a weak D match, TRBD2 (6 bases). Looked up from germline, CDR1 is MNHEY and CDR2 is SVGEGT. This CDR3 contains 15 residues. CDR3 amino acids: CASSARGSLSSEQYV. The CDR3 region has the DNA TGTGCCAGCAGTGCCCGGGGGAGCCTGTCCTCCGAGCAGTACGTC.

This rearrangement joins TRBV28 to TRBJ1-2; no clear D. CDR1 is MDHEN, CDR2 SYDVKM, per germline. This CDR3 is built from 12 residues. V lost 6 bases, J lost 4 bases, and 9 bases lay in between. CDR3 protein: CASSRRIYGYTF. The DNA for the CDR3 is TGTGCCAGCAGCCGGCGGATCTATGGCTACACCTTC.

This clone has just one count. V is TRBV2 and J is TRBJ2-1; 8 nucleotides match TRBD2. This CDR3 is 14 amino acids long. After removal of 8 bases from V and 6 bases from J, the junction contained 9 bases not matched to a gene. In germline, CDR1 is SNHLY, CDR2 FYNNEI. Written as DNA, the CDR3 is TGTGCCAGCGACTGGGCCCGGGGGGGCAATGAGCAGTTCTTC. It encodes CASDWARGGNEQFF.